This paragraph reports one T cell receptor beta chain. What it recognizes is unknown. This sample is drawn from a study of cytomegalovirus exposure and HLA in healthy donors. Overall study findings and caveats: Looking again later, the authors saw that most CMV-associated TCR beta chains seemed HLA-restricted.

CDR1 and CDR2 (germline): SGHDT, YYEEEE. The ends were cut back, 3 bases at V and 5 bases at J, with 8 bases in the middle. The CDR3 is 12 amino acids. The PCR made use of 60 Vbeta and 13 Jbeta primers. Only in-frame clones appear in the TCRdb table, and some are missing; sequencing was by immunoSEQ multiplex PCR. The profile covers some 120,000 clones, with around 74% appearing a single time and over 1.5% taken by the ten largest. Material: PBMCs. The chain couples TRBV5-6 to TRBJ1-2; D not certain. The source of this sequence is a woman under 30 in good health and CMV-seronegative. CDR3 sequence: CASSSPTYGYTF. The DNA for the CDR3 is TGTGCCAGCAGCTCACCGACTTATGGCTACACCTTC. The variable domain in full, completed from reference TRBV5-6 and TRBJ1-2, reads DAGVTQSPTHLIKTRGQQVTLRCSPKSGHDTVSWYQQALGQGPQFIFQYYEEEERQRGNFPDRFSGHQFPNYSSELNVNALLLGDSALYLCASSSPTYGYTFGSGTRLTVV.